The T cell receptor (beta chain) under discussion was sequenced for a study of blood T cell repertoires in COVID-19. Study as a whole: Sites in the United States, Italy and Spain provided acute and convalescent COVID-19 samples. PBMCs, B-cell-depleted T cells, or T cells were the source of the cDNA or gDNA that made up the material.

The CDR3 consists of 15 residues. CDR1 is GTSNPN, CDR2 SVGIG, per germline (reference sequence). V dropped 2 bases and J dropped 4 bases, with 15 bases sitting between them. Original handling: Estimated nucleated cell counts came from reference gene primer amplification. TCRdb's table, derived via immunoSEQ multiplex PCR, lists solely in-frame clones and lacks some. From that table come the V and J calls and clone size; the DNA was used to work out D and trimming. Found here are roughly 220,000 clones, approximately 86% of them singletons; the top ten hold 3%. This clonotype was obtained from a man between 60 and 75 years old with acute or convalescent COVID-19. Sequencing used peripheral blood. The chain uses TRBV30 and TRBJ1-3; D gene unclear. The CDR3 loop is CAWSHRPSRGNTIYF. Here the CDR3 DNA reads TGTGCCTGGAGTCATAGGCCGTCGAGGGGAAACACCATATATTTT.